This T cell receptor (beta chain) comes out of a study of tissue T cells after allogeneic stem cell transplantation. In regard to this clone: The genes are named according to mouse. The read ends 1 residue before the CDR3 terminus; that terminus is restored from the germline J gene.

TCRdb's table, derived via immunoSEQ multiplex PCR, lists solely in-frame clones and lacks some. This repertoire shows tens of thousands of clones, over 70% found once; its top ten account for 0.45% to 0.7%. CDR3 size: 14 residues. The trim removed 5 bases at V and 7 bases at J, leaving 4 bases unmatched. Per the germline V gene, CDR1 is NNHNN and CDR2 is SYGAGS (reference sequence). Material: sorted cells pooled from one or two spleens. This sequence was found in a pool of C57BL/6 mice in good health. The rearrangement joins TRBV13-2 to TRBJ1-6; TRBD1 matches 9 bases. TRBJ1-6 is known as an ORF, though its function is uncertain. The CDR3 here is CASGGTGRNSPLYF. The sequenced CDR3 bases are TGTGCCAGCGGGGGGACAGGGCGAAATTCGCCCCTCTAC.